This T cell receptor beta chain was captured in a study of metastatic and nonmetastatic thyroid tumors. Turning to the study itself: Comparative analysis of repertoires was undertaken across blood and tumor or nodule tissue obtained from malignant and benign thyroid patients.

The CDR3 has 15 residues. V was shortened by 6 bases and J by 1 base, with 13 bases between the two germline ends. Germline CDR1 and CDR2: SGHAT and FQNNGV. MiXCR reprocessed the PCR reads for TCRdb. The sample shows roughly 34,000 clones, roughly 20% of them seen only once. This clone was counted many times. Its target is not known. Study-wide findings and caveats: Malignant tumors reportedly showed significantly higher TCR beta diversity than benign nodules in both blood and tumor.

Every patient was untreated before thyroid surgery. This clonotype was sampled from a male donor with papillary thyroid cancer or a benign thyroid nodule (not recorded which). Some clones in this sample may be carry-over from other donors' samples. The source material was tumor tissue. This chain links TRBV11-2 with TRBJ2-1; no definite D call. CDR3 bases: TGTGCCAGCAGACCTGAGGACCCGTCCTACAATGAGCAGTTCTTC. Translation gives CASRPEDPSYNEQFF.